Listed here are 24 T cell receptor beta chains from one sample, sequenced in a study of CD8 T cells in Susac syndrome. Random-hexamer reverse transcription was applied to roughly 0.5 to 1 ug RNA. Each CDR3 protein is one row after TCRdb ran MiXCR on the immunoSEQ multiplex PCR reads. The sample consists of about 150,000 distinct CDR3 sequences, about 94% of them appearing once. Sequenced input: CD8+ T cells from PBMCs. These receptors were obtained from a human donor with multiple sclerosis.

The chain is built from TRBV20-1 and TRBJ1-1, with D perhaps matching TRBD1 (5 bases). V lost 3 bases and J 1 base, leaving 12 bases between the germline ends. The CDR3 sequence is 14 residues long. Germline V gene sequence: CDR1 DFQATT, CDR2 SNEGSKA (reference sequence). CDR3 sequence reads: CSASTQGSNTEAFF. CDR3 bases: TGCAGTGCTAGTACGCAGGGTTCGAACACTGAAGCTTTCTTT.

The CDR3 coding sequence is TGTGCCAGCAGCTTAGACCAAAAACTAAGACAGGGAGAATGGAGGAATGAGCAGTTCTTC. Translation: CASSLDQKLRQGEWRNEQFF. V gene TRBV7-8 combines with J gene TRBJ2-1; 7 bases align to TRBD1. Germline-derived CDR1 and CDR2 are SGHVS and FQNEAQ. The CDR3 contains 20 residues. V shed 1 base, J shed 7 bases, and the junction held 22 bases outside the gene matches.

The chain joins TRBV27 to TRBJ1-6, with D unclear. CDR3 length: 14 amino acids. V dropped 4 bases and J dropped 8 bases, with 12 bases sitting between them. Germline loops: CDR1 MNHEY, CDR2 SMNVEV (reference sequence). For the CDR3, the DNA is TGTGCCAGCAGTTGGAGCTCAATTGATTCACCCCTCCACTTT. It translates to CASSWSSIDSPLHF.

The J gene is TRBJ2-1, the V gene TRBV14; no reliable D call. CDR1 and CDR2 (germline): SGHDN, FVKESK. Trimming shortened V by 1 base and J by 6 bases, and 7 bases separated the two germline ends. CDR3 length equals 13 residues. The CDR3 is CASSQGRSNEQFF. The CDR3 DNA sequence: TGTGCCAGCAGCCAAGGACGCAGCAATGAGCAGTTCTTC. The full variable domain, with the rest looked up from reference TRBV14 and TRBJ2-1, is EAGVTQFPSHSVIEKGQTVTLRCDPISGHDNLYWYRRVMGKEIKFLLHFVKESKQDESGMPNNRFLAERTGGTYSTLKVQPAELEDSGVYFCASSQGRSNEQFFGPGTRLTVL.

The chain joins TRBV7-3 to TRBJ2-3, with D tentatively TRBD2 (6 bases). Germline V gene data show CDR1 as SGHTA and CDR2 as FQGTGA. This CDR3 comprises 16 residues. V lost 1 base and J lost 0, with 11 bases in between. CDR3: CASSLILAASTDTQYF. The CDR3 nucleotides are TGTGCCAGCAGCTTAATACTAGCTGCTAGCACAGATACGCAGTATTTT.

V and J are TRBV7-9 and TRBJ2-1; D is possibly TRBD1 or TRBD2 (5 bases each). This CDR3 has 15 amino acids. Looked up from germline, CDR1 is SEHNR and CDR2 is FQNEAQ (reference sequence). V lost 4 bases to trimming and J lost 4 bases, with 14 bases between them. The CDR3 region has the DNA TGTGCCAGCAGCTCCGGGACCCAACTTTACAATGAGCAGTTCTTC. This gives the protein CASSSGTQLYNEQFF.

A single count supports this clonotype. The chain couples TRBV20-1 to TRBJ2-1, with D tentatively TRBD1 (6 bases). The CDR3 contains 13 residues. Germline V gene data show CDR1 as DFQATT and CDR2 as SNEGSKA (reference sequence). V was pared by 2 bases and J by 7 bases, with 12 bases between. In nucleotides, the CDR3 is TGCAGTGCTAGACCCCGGACAGAGAATGAGCAGTTCTTC. Translated: CSARPRTENEQFF.

This chain connects TRBV29-1 to TRBJ2-7; D may be TRBD2 (5 bases). The CDR3 runs 14 residues. Germline CDR1 and CDR2: SQVTM and ANQGSEA. V shed 6 bases and J shed 1 base, with 16 bases lying between them. The CDR3 region is CSVAGREGSYEQYF. The CDR3 DNA sequence: TGCAGCGTGGCAGGACGGGAAGGGTCCTACGAGCAGTACTTC.

This clonotype was seen just once. The J gene is TRBJ2-7, the V gene TRBV3-1; the D gene is possibly TRBD1 (6 bases). The V end was cut by 4 bases, the J end by 3 bases, with 19 bases between. The germline V gene has CDR1 LGHDT and CDR2 YNNKEL (reference sequence). The CDR3 runs 16 residues. CDR3 DNA sequence: TGTGCCAGCAGCCCCCGGCGGCCAGGGGTCGACTACGAGCAGTACTTC. It codes for CASSPRRPGVDYEQYF.

The chain carries TRBV6-2 or TRBV6-3 and TRBJ1-1; D might be TRBD1 (6 bases). The CDR3 is 13 residues long. Germline assignment: CDR1 MNHEY and CDR2 SVGEGT. V was pared by 7 bases and J by 7 bases, with 16 bases between. The CDR3 here is CASTVGGQGEAFF. The CDR3 DNA follows: TGTGCCAGCACCGTGGGGGGGCAGGGTGAAGCTTTCTTT.

The chain couples TRBV12-3 or TRBV12-4 to TRBJ1-1; D is uncertain. The CDR3 loop spans 12 amino acids. V was clipped by 6 bases and J by 6 bases, with 11 bases between them. As DNA, the CDR3 is TGTGCCAGCAGCAAAGGATGGGCTGAAGCTTTCTTT. Residues: CASSKGWAEAFF.

The rearrangement joins TRBV29-1 to TRBJ1-1, with no clear D. Per germline, CDR1 SQVTM and CDR2 ANQGSEA. This CDR3 has 10 residues. Between the trimmed V and J ends, which lost 5 bases and 7 bases, there was a span of 8 bases. CDR3 sequence (DNA): TGCAGCGTTCGCGAGGTTGAAGCTTTCTTT. It codes for CSVREVEAFF. Together with reference TRBV29-1 and TRBJ1-1, the CDR3 gives the full variable domain: SAVISQKPSRDICQRGTSLTIQCQVDSQVTMMFWYRQQPGQSLTLIATANQGSEATYESGFVIDKFPISRPNLTFSTLTVSNMSPEDSSIYLCSVREVEAFFGQGTRLTVV.

The chain carries TRBV6-2 or TRBV6-3 and TRBJ2-7, with TRBD1 matching 9 bases. The germline CDR1 and CDR2 sequences are MNHEY and SVGEGT. With V trimmed by 5 bases and J by 3 bases, 2 bases remained unmatched. The CDR3 has 13 residues. CDR3 nucleotide sequence: TGTGCCAGCAGTGGGACAGGGCTCTACGAGCAGTACTTC. Translating it yields CASSGTGLYEQYF.

The chain combines TRBV29-1 with TRBJ2-1; D is tentatively TRBD1 or TRBD2 (6 bases each). Germline V gene lookup returns CDR1 SQVTM and CDR2 ANQGSEA. The CDR3 totals 17 residues. V was shortened by 2 bases and J by 0 bases, with 17 bases between the two germline ends. CDR3 residues: CSVESVGGSSSYNEQFF. CDR3 bases: TGCAGCGTTGAATCAGTGGGGGGCTCGAGCTCCTACAATGAGCAGTTCTTC.

V is TRBV27 and J is TRBJ2-7, with TRBD1 identical over 10 bases. V was clipped by 6 bases and J by 6 bases; unmatched bases: 8. The V gene's germline CDR1 is MNHEY and CDR2 SMNVEV (reference sequence). There are 14 residues in the CDR3. CDR3 region: CASSPGTGVSEQYF. The CDR3, as DNA: TGTGCCAGCAGCCCCGGGACAGGGGTATCCGAGCAGTACTTC.

V usage is TRBV24-1 and J usage is TRBJ2-3; D not certain. The CDR3 totals 14 residues. From germline, CDR1 is KGHDR and CDR2 SFDVKD. V was trimmed by 2 bases and J by 0 bases, leaving 5 bases between them. The CDR3 sequence: CATSDSASTDTQYF. As DNA, the CDR3 is TGTGCCACCAGTGATTCTGCTAGCACAGATACGCAGTATTTT.

The J gene is TRBJ2-2, the V gene TRBV20-1; TRBD1 is a possible D gene (5 bases). The CDR3 contains 14 residues. V dropped 4 bases and J dropped 0 bases, with 9 bases sitting between them. Germline lookup yields CDR1 DFQATT and CDR2 SNEGSKA (reference sequence). The CDR3 here is CSAIDSANTGELFF. Here the CDR3 DNA reads TGCAGTGCTATAGACAGCGCGAACACCGGGGAGCTGTTTTTT.

The chain employs TRBV2 and TRBJ2-4; tentatively, D is TRBD1 (8 bases). The CDR3 is made up of 16 amino acids. CDR1 and CDR2 (germline): SNHLY, FYNNEI. Trimming removed 6 bases from V and 3 bases from J, with 18 bases in between. The CDR3 is CASSATGGEVKNIQYF. The CDR3 coding sequence is TGTGCCAGCAGCGCCACAGGGGGGGAGGTCAAAAACATTCAGTACTTC.

This clonotype is a singleton in its sample. This chain connects TRBV27 to TRBJ2-7; 9 bases match TRBD2. V shed 6 bases, J shed 5 bases, and the junction held 17 bases outside the gene matches. Germline CDR1 MNHEY, CDR2 SMNVEV (reference sequence). This CDR3 region has 17 residues. The CDR3 protein is CASRWIGGGESVDEQYF. The CDR3, as DNA: TGTGCCAGCAGATGGATCGGCGGGGGGGAGTCCGTGGACGAGCAGTACTTC.

CDR3 nucleotides: TGTGCCAGCAGCTTAGCGGGGGGGACGAGCTCCTACGAGCAGTACTTC. Residues: CASSLAGGTSSYEQYF. V and J are TRBV7-9 and TRBJ2-7, with 7 bases matching TRBD2. This CDR3 has 16 residues. The V gene's germline CDR1 is SEHNR and CDR2 FQNEAQ (reference sequence). J gave up 0 bases and V 0 bases, and 5 bases lay outside the gene matches.

V and J are TRBV9 and TRBJ1-2; 9 nucleotides agree with TRBD1. The germline V gene encodes CDR1 SGDLS and CDR2 YYNGEE. J lost 6 bases, V lost 0 bases, and 3 bases had no gene match. The CDR3 is 14 residues long. CDR3 in DNA: TGTGCCAGCAGCGTAGGGGACAGGGTCAATGGCTACACCTTC. Amino acid sequence: CASSVGDRVNGYTF.

The chain recombines TRBV9 with TRBJ2-1, with a possible D match to TRBD1 (6 bases). Trimming cost V 4 bases and J 6 bases, with 20 bases left between them. CDR1 is SGDLS and CDR2 is YYNGEE in the germline V gene. The CDR3 extends over 16 amino acids. The CDR3 is CASSPQTGRSRNEQFF. CDR3 coding DNA: TGTGCCAGCAGCCCTCAGACAGGTCGATCCCGCAATGAGCAGTTCTTC.

The chain has TRBV5-6 and TRBJ1-2; D is perhaps TRBD1 (6 bases). The germline gives CDR1 SGHDT, CDR2 YYEEEE. The CDR3 consists of 15 residues. Deletions cut 4 bases from V and 7 bases from J, with 20 bases between. The CDR3 coding sequence is TGTGCCAGCAGCCCATACAGGGAGGGAGTCGTTGGCTACACCTTC. Translation gives CASSPYREGVVGYTF.

This rearrangement joins TRBV29-1 to TRBJ2-5, with 8 bases fitting TRBD2. The CDR3 spans 14 residues. Germline values: CDR1 SQVTM, CDR2 ANQGSEA. J was trimmed by 4 bases and V by 7 bases; bases with no gene match: 11. DNA of the CDR3: TGCAGCGCCTATACCGGGGGGGCACGAGAGACCCAGTACTTC. It translates to CSAYTGGARETQYF.